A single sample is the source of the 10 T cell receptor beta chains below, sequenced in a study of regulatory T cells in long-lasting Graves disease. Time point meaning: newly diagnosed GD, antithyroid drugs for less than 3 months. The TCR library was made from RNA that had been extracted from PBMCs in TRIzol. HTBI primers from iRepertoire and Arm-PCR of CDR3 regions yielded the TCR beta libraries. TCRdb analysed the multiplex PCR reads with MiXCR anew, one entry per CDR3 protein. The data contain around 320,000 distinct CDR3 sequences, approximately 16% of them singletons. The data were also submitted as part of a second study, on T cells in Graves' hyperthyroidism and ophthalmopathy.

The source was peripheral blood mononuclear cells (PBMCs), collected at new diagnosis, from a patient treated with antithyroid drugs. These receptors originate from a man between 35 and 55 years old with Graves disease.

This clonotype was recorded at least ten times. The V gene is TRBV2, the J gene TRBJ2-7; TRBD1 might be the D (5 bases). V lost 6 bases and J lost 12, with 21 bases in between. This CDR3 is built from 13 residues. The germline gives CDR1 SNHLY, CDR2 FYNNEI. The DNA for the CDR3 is TGTGCCAGCAGGCTCGAACTACAGGCGACCCCGTACTTC. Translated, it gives CASRLELQATPYF.

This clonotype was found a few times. The CDR3 here is CSSRPDFYEQYF. The CDR3 bases are TGCAGTAGCAGGCCCGACTTCTACGAGCAGTACTTC. V is TRBV20-1 and J is TRBJ2-7, with unresolved D. This CDR3 is built from 12 residues. V dropped 8 bases and J dropped 3 bases, with 14 bases sitting between them. Germline assignment: CDR1 DFQATT and CDR2 SNEGSKA (reference sequence).

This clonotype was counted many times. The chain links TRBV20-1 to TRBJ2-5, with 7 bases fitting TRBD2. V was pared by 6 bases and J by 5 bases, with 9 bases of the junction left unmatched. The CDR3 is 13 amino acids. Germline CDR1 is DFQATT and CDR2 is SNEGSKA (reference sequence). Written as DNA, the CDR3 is TGCAGTGCAGCGGCCCTGGGGGGGGAGACCCAGTACTTC. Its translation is CSAAALGGETQYF.

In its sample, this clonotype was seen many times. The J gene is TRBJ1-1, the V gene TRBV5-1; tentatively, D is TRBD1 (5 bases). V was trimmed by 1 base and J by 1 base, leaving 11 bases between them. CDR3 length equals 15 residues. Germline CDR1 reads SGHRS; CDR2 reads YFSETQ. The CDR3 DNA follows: TGCGCCAGCAGCTTGTTAGGGGTTGGGAACACTGAAGCTTTCTTT. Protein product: CASSLLGVGNTEAFF.

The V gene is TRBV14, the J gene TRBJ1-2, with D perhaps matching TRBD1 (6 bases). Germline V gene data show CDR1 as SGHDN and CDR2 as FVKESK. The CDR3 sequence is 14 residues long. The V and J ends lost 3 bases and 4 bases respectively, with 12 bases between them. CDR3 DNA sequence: TGTGCCAGCAGCCATGCGGGACAAGTCTATGGCTACACCTTC. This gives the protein CASSHAGQVYGYTF.

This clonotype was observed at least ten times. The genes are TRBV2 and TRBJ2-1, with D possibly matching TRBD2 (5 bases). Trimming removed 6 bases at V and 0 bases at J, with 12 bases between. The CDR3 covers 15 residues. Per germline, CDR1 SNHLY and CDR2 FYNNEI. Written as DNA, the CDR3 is TGTGCCAGCAGGGCGACTACCGTCTCCTACAATGAGCAGTTCTTC. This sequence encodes CASRATTVSYNEQFF.

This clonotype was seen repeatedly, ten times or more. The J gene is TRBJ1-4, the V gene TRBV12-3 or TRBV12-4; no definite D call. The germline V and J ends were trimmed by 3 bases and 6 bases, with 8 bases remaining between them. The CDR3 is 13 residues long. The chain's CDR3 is CASSLLGYEKLFF. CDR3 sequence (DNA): TGTGCCAGCAGTTTGCTCGGGTATGAAAAACTGTTTTTT.

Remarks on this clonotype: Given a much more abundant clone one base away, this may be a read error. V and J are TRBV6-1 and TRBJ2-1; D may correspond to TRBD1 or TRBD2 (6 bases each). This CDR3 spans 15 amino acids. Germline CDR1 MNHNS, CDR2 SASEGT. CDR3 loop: CASRQGGSSNNEQFF. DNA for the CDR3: TGTGCCAGCAGACAAGGGGGGAGCTCCAACAATGAGCAGTTCTTC.

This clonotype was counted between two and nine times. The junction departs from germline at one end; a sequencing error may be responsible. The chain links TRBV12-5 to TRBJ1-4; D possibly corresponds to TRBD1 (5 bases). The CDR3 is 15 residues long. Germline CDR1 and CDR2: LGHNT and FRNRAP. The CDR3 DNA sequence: TGTGCTGGTGGTTTGCAGGGAGCGGCTAATGAAAAACTGTTTTTT. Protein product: CAGGLQGAANEKLFF. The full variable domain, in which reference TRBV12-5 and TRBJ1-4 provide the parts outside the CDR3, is DARVTQTPRHKVTEMGQEVTMRCQPILGHNTVFWYRQTMMQGLELLAYFRNRAPLDDSGMPKDRFSAEMPDATLATLKIQPSEPRDSAVYFCAGGLQGAANEKLFFGSGTQLSVL.

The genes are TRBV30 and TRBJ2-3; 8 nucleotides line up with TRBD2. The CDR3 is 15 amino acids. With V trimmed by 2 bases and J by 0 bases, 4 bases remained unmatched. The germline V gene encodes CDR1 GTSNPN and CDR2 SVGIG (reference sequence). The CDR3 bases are TGTGCCTGGAGTAGGCGGGGGGCGAGCACAGATACGCAGTATTTT. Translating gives CAWSRRGASTDTQYF.